These 8 T cell receptor beta chains were all obtained from the same sample, sequenced in a study of blood T cells in healthy people across ages. A J-beta primer mix and a sample-barcoded 5' primer were used in a second PCR of roughly 6 to 12 cycles. TCRdb independently ran MiXCR on the 5' RACE reads; one entry per CDR3 protein. The sample contains about 1.6 million distinct CDR3 sequences, about 35% of which appear only once. Sequenced sample: blood. Every receptor here comes from a woman aged 25 to 39 in good health.

The chain carries TRBV20-1 and TRBJ1-1; TRBD1 might be the D (5 bases). Per the germline V gene, CDR1 is DFQATT and CDR2 is SNEGSKA (reference sequence). CDR3 length equals 13 residues. Trimming took off 4 bases at V and 11 bases at J, with 20 bases between the two ends. The CDR3 sequence: CSAMGGRSRVAFF. CDR3 coding DNA: TGCAGTGCTATGGGGGGGAGGTCGCGGGTCGCTTTCTTT.

In this sample, this clonotype turned up a few times. The CDR3 spells CASSLSGGPFYNEQFF. For the CDR3, the DNA is TGCGCCAGCAGCTTATCGGGAGGCCCCTTTTACAATGAGCAGTTCTTC. The chain links TRBV5-1 to TRBJ2-1, with 7 bases that match TRBD2. Unmatched junction bases numbered 9, after V lost 2 bases and J lost 4 bases. This CDR3 contains 16 residues. Germline CDR1 is SGHRS and CDR2 is YFSETQ.

The rearrangement uses TRBV6-1 and TRBJ2-1; TRBD2 matches at 10 bases. Germline values: CDR1 MNHNS, CDR2 SASEGT. J was trimmed by 4 bases and V by 0 bases; bases with no gene match: 6. The CDR3 covers 17 residues. The CDR3 DNA reads TGTGCCAGCAGTGAAGCTCTAAGACTAGCGGGTTACAATGAGCAGTTCTTC. This encodes CASSEALRLAGYNEQFF.

The rearrangement uses TRBV6-2 or TRBV6-3 and TRBJ2-5, with 8 bases aligning to TRBD1. Germline trimming cut 7 bases from V and 2 bases from J; bases unmatched to any gene: 9. Germline V lookup: CDR1 MNHEY, CDR2 SVGEGT. CDR3 size: 15 residues. CDR3 bases: TGTGCCAGCAACCTGCGGTGGGACAGGCAAGAGACCCAGTACTTC. This encodes CASNLRWDRQETQYF.

J is TRBJ2-5 and V is TRBV6-2 or TRBV6-3, with TRBD1 matching over 8 bases. This CDR3 has 15 residues. Germline V CDR1 and CDR2: MNHEY, SVGEGT. The J segment lost 2 bases and the V segment lost 2 bases, leaving 4 bases of the junction unmatched. The CDR3 region is CASSYHRQGQETQYF. CDR3 nucleotides: TGTGCCAGCAGTTACCACCGACAGGGGCAAGAGACCCAGTACTTC.

Remarks on this clonotype: At one boundary the junction diverges from the germline segment, which might be a read error. This sequence joins TRBV6-6 and TRBJ2-1; D is unresolved. The V gene's germline CDR1 is MNHNY and CDR2 SVGAGI (reference sequence). The CDR3 runs 12 residues. DNA for the CDR3: TGTGCCAGCAGTTACGCAAGGGAAGGGCAGGTCTTC. Its protein is CASSYAREGQVF.

The chain recombines TRBV10-3 with TRBJ2-3, with TRBD1 matching over 9 bases. The CDR3 is 16 residues long. Germline lookup yields CDR1 ENHRY and CDR2 SYGVKD. The V and J ends lost 6 bases and 4 bases, in that order; junction bases with no gene match: 11. CDR3 sequence reads: CAIRDPWDREADTQYF. CDR3 nucleotide sequence: TGTGCCATCAGAGACCCCTGGGACAGGGAGGCAGATACGCAGTATTTT.

V usage is TRBV28 and J usage is TRBJ2-1; no clear D gene. The CDR3 contains 14 residues. Germline CDR1 is MDHEN and CDR2 is SYDVKM. Trimming shortened V by 6 bases and J by 0 bases, and 9 bases separated the two germline ends. The CDR3 sequence is CASRKGSSYNEQFF. The CDR3 DNA is TGTGCCAGCAGAAAGGGATCCTCCTACAATGAGCAGTTCTTC.